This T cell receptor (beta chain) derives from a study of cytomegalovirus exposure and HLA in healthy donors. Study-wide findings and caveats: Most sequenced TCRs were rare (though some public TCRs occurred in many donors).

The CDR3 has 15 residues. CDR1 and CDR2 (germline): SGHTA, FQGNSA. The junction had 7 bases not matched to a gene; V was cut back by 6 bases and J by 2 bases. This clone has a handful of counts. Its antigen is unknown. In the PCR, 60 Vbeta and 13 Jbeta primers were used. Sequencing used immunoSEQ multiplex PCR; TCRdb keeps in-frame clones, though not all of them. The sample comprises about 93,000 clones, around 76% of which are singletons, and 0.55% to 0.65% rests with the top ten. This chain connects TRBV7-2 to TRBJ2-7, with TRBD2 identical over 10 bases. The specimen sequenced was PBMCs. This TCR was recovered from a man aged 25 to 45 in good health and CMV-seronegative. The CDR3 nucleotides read TGTGCCAGCAGTTGGACTAGCGGTGACCCCTACGAGCAGTACTTC. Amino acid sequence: CASSWTSGDPYEQYF.